This T cell receptor beta chain is from a study of Ad26.COV2.S vaccination and SARS-CoV-2 variants. Background on the study: Participant was drawn from the COV1001 Ad26.COV2.S trial arm. Dosing was one shot or two shots 56 days apart. Study results and limitations: Vaccine and placebo recipients had similar non-spike TCR breadth.

Stated treatment: roughly 18 received Ad26.COV2.S at low or high dose, single or two shots; several received placebo; per-sample allocation not given. All samples were drawn on day 63, counting from the first vaccine or placebo injection. Comments on this clone: Antigen unknown.

This table comes from immunoSEQ multiplex PCR, and its TCRdb copy is limited to in-frame clones, with some not included. The table includes 430,000 or so clones, about nine tenths detected once. The sequence was obtained from a person aged 18 to 59 who received the Ad26.COV2.S COVID-19 vaccine or a placebo. This material consisted of peripheral blood, taken in a trial of Ad26.COV2.S vaccine versus placebo.

CDR3 protein: CASSVGGALYNEQFF. The CDR3 DNA is TGTGCCAGCAGCGTAGGAGGGGCCCTTTACAATGAGCAGTTCTTC. The V and J genes are TRBV9 and TRBJ2-1; D possibly uses TRBD1 or TRBD2 (5 bases each). The CDR3 contains 15 residues. CDR1 is SGDLS and CDR2 is YYNGEE in the germline V gene. Trimming pared 0 bases from V and 4 bases from J, leaving 11 bases between.